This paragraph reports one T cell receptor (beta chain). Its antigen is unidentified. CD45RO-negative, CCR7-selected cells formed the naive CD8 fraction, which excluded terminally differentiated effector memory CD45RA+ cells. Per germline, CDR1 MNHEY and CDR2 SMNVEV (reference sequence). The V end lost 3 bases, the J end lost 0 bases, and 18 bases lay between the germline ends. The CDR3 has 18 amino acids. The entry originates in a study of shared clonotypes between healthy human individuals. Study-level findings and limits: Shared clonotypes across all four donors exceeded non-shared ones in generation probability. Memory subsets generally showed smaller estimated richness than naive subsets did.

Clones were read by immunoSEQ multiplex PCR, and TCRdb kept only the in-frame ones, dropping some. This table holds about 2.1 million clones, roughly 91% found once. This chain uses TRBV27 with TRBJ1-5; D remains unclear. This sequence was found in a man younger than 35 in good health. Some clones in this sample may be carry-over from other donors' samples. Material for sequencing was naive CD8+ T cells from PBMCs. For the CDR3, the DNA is TGTGCCAGCAGTTTTTGGTCAGGTGAAGGTCTTAGCAATCAGCCCCAGCATTTT. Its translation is CASSFWSGEGLSNQPQHF.